This paragraph reports one TCR beta chain. The CDR3 totals 17 residues. Germline V gives CDR1 SEHNR, CDR2 FQNEAQ (reference sequence). The V gene lost 1 base and the J gene lost 4 bases, with 19 bases spanning the gap. This entry is derived from a study of blood T cell repertoires in COVID-19. Study overall: COVID-19 samples collected from the United States, Italy and Spain covered acute and convalescent phases. The cDNA or gDNA used as material had been derived from T cells, B-cell-depleted T cells, or PBMCs.

Per the original data handling: Estimated nucleated cell counts came from reference gene primer amplification. The protocol was immunoSEQ multiplex PCR, while the TCRdb copy is restricted to in-frame clones and leaves out a portion. For V, J and clone size, that table is used; D and trimming come from the DNA. This table has approximately 250,000 clones, 84% appearing once. The V call is TRBV7-9, the J call TRBJ1-2, with D tentatively TRBD1 (6 bases). Sequencing was carried out using peripheral blood. This sequence originates from a human donor in a cohort sampled during active COVID-19. CDR3 loop: CASSLGGPGAGGYGYTF. CDR3 coding DNA: TGTGCCAGCAGCTTAGGAGGCCCAGGGGCTGGGGGCTATGGCTACACCTTC. The full variable domain, in which reference TRBV7-9 and TRBJ1-2 provide the parts outside the CDR3, is DTGVSQNPRHKITKRGQNVTFRCDPISEHNRLYWYRQTLGQGPEFLTYFQNEAQLEKSRLLSDRFSAERPKGSFSTLEIQRTEQGDSAMYLCASSLGGPGAGGYGYTFGSGTRLTVV.